Listed below are T cell receptor beta chains from one sample, sequenced in a study of CD8 T cells in Susac syndrome. TCRdb reanalysed the immunoSEQ multiplex PCR reads using MiXCR and keeps one entry per CDR3 protein. The profile shows approximately 270,000 distinct CDR3 sequences, roughly 93% of them singletons. The sequenced sample consisted of CD4+ T cells from PBMCs. These receptors all come from a human donor with multiple sclerosis. CDR3s include the opening cysteine and the closing phenylalanine or tryptophan. A D gene is named only where the DNA matches it firmly. The size field is filled for only some rows; it gives once, few, many or a size class.

>TRBJ2-5|NA|NA|TRBV5-1
CASSLGLSLVSAPPQETQYF
TGCGCCAGCAGCTTGGGACTCTCCCTGGTTTCTGCCCCCCCCCAAGAGACCCAGTACTTC
>TRBJ2-3|NA|NA|TRBV14
CASSGPGSDTQYF
TGTGCCAGCAGCGGCCCGGGTTCAGATACGCAGTATTTT
>TRBJ1-4|NA|TRBD1|TRBV6-1
CASSGQGDWEKLFF
TGTGCCAGCAGTGGACAGGGAGATTGGGAAAAACTGTTTTTT
>TRBJ1-2|NA|NA|TRBV6-1
CASSRSTAGSRNYGYTF
TGTGCCAGCAGTCGCTCTACCGCCGGGTCGCGCAACTATGGCTACACCTTC
>TRBJ1-2|NA|TRBD1|TRBV27
CASSRGTGGSYGYTF
TGTGCCAGCAGTCGTGGGACAGGGGGTTCCTATGGCTACACCTTC
>TRBJ1-5|NA|NA|TRBV23-1
CASSQSSGGLRWPQHF
TGCGCCAGCAGTCAATCGTCGGGGGGCCTAAGGTGGCCCCAGCATTTT
>TRBJ2-7|once|NA|TRBV19
CASSKGDEQYF
TGTGCCAGTAGTAAGGGTGACGAGCAGTACTTC
>TRBJ1-6|NA|NA|TRBV12-3/TRBV12-4
CASSYRDRSPLHF
TGTGCCAGCAGTTACCGGGACCGGTCACCCCTCCACTTT
>TRBJ2-5|NA|NA|TRBV20-1
CSAGLTQETQYF
TGCAGTGCCGGACTCACGCAAGAGACCCAGTACTTC
>TRBJ2-7|NA|NA|TRBV28
CASSPAHRVSYEQYF
TGTGCCAGCAGTCCTGCCCACAGGGTTTCCTACGAGCAGTACTTC
>TRBJ1-6|NA|NA|TRBV2
CASSAWDLIDSPLHF
TGTGCCAGCAGTGCTTGGGATCTGATCGATTCACCCCTCCACTTT
>TRBJ2-5|NA|TRBD2|TRBV27
CASSLEARTSTETQYF
TGTGCCAGCAGTTTGGAAGCCCGGACTAGCACTGAGACCCAGTACTTC
>TRBJ1-1|NA|NA|TRBV6-1
CASRPLPPGTMNTEAFF
TGTGCCAGCAGACCCCTTCCGCCAGGGACGATGAACACTGAAGCTTTCTTT
>TRBJ2-1|NA|TRBD1|TRBV30
CAWSVQGDNEQFF
TGTGCCTGGAGTGTTCAGGGGGACAATGAGCAGTTCTTC
>TRBJ2-1|NA|TRBD1|TRBV5-6
CASSSLKGARINEQFF
TGTGCCAGCAGCTCCCTGAAGGGGGCGAGAATTAATGAGCAGTTCTTC
>TRBJ1-2|NA|NA|TRBV10-3
CAISELEGQSGYTF
TGTGCCATCAGTGAGCTGGAAGGACAATCTGGCTACACCTTC
>TRBJ2-3|few|TRBD2|TRBV7-2
CASSLGTNTQYF
TGTGCCAGCAGCTTGGGGACTAATACGCAGTATTTT
>TRBJ1-1|NA|NA|TRBV28
CASRAGGMNTEAFF
TGTGCCAGCAGGGCGGGGGGGATGAACACTGAAGCTTTCTTT
>TRBJ2-3|NA|NA|TRBV6-5
CASSYSRVGTQYF
TGTGCCAGCAGTTACTCTAGGGTTGGTACGCAGTATTTT
>TRBJ1-1|NA|NA|TRBV25-1
CASSEGFTEAFF
TGTGCCAGCAGTGAGGGTTTCACTGAAGCTTTCTTT
>TRBJ2-1|NA|TRBD2|TRBV15
CATSRDRGDEQFF
TGTGCCACCAGCAGAGATCGGGGGGATGAGCAGTTCTTC
>TRBJ2-4|NA|TRBD1|TRBV10-3
CAISEVTGAKNIQYF
TGTGCCATCAGTGAGGTGACAGGGGCCAAAAACATTCAGTACTTC
>TRBJ1-5|NA|TRBD1|TRBV7-3
CASSLLRGQRNQPQHF
TGTGCCAGCAGCTTACTGCGGGGACAGCGCAATCAGCCCCAGCATTTT
>TRBJ2-1|NA|NA|TRBV7-9
CASSLALGRQVLSNEQFF
TGTGCCAGCAGCTTAGCGCTGGGTAGGCAGGTGCTCAGCAATGAGCAGTTCTTC
>TRBJ2-1|NA|NA|TRBV19
CASNIDRTEKQFF
TGTGCCAGTAATATAGATCGGACAGAGAAGCAGTTCTTC
>TRBJ2-3|NA|NA|TRBV6-2/TRBV6-3
CASSYSGASRVEYF
TGTGCCAGCAGTTACTCGGGGGCTAGCCGAGTAGAGTATTTT
>TRBJ2-1|NA|NA|TRBV7-8
CASSLVGEQFF
TGTGCCAGCAGCTTAGTGGGTGAGCAGTTCTTC
>TRBJ1-5|NA|NA|TRBV4-1
CASSQDGSGSHQPQHF
TGCGCCAGCAGCCAAGATGGTTCAGGGAGTCATCAGCCCCAGCATTTT
>TRBJ1-1|NA|NA|TRBV27
CASSTRQNAFF
TGTGCCAGCAGTACCCGACAGAACGCTTTCTTT
>TRBJ1-2|NA|TRBD1|TRBV28
CASSFVDREGYTF
TGTGCCAGCAGTTTCGTGGACAGGGAAGGCTACACCTTC
>TRBJ2-7|NA|NA|TRBV5-1
CASSRSIGGDSYEQYF
TGCGCCAGCAGCCGTTCGATAGGGGGGGACTCCTACGAGCAGTACTTC
>TRBJ2-3|NA|TRBD1|TRBV7-8
CASSLLQGARGDTQYF
TGTGCCAGCAGCTTATTACAGGGGGCGCGGGGCGATACGCAGTATTTT
>TRBJ2-3|NA|NA|TRBV5-1
CASSLEVAEALSTDTQYF
TGCGCCAGCAGCTTGGAGGTAGCGGAAGCCCTGAGCACAGATACGCAGTATTTT
>TRBJ2-5|NA|NA|TRBV2
CASSRNLAETQYF
TGTGCCAGCAGTCGGAATCTAGCCGAGACCCAGTACTTC
>TRBJ1-3|NA|NA|TRBV5-1
CASSLGGGNSGNTIYF
TGCGCCAGCAGCTTGGGCGGCGGTAACTCTGGAAACACCATATATTTT
>TRBJ2-4|NA|TRBD2|TRBV4-1
CASSQGLGLGLLAKNIQYF
TGCGCCAGCAGCCAAGGTCTGGGACTAGGACTACTAGCCAAAAACATTCAGTACTTC
>TRBJ2-2|NA|TRBD2|TRBV2
CASDTSSGRAGTGELFF
TGTGCCAGCGATACTTCGAGCGGGAGGGCTGGCACCGGGGAGCTGTTTTTT
>TRBJ1-1|NA|NA|TRBV20-1
CSARDLGRKGWAEAFF
TGCAGTGCTAGAGATCTTGGGCGGAAGGGCTGGGCTGAAGCTTTCTTT
>TRBJ1-4|once|TRBD1|TRBV25-1
CASSELQGVKGKLFF
TGTGCCAGCAGTGAATTGCAGGGGGTTAAAGGAAAACTGTTTTTT
>TRBJ2-1|once|NA|TRBV29-1
CSVVGAPFNEQFF
TGCAGCGTTGTCGGGGCACCCTTCAATGAGCAGTTCTTC
>TRBJ2-2|NA|NA|TRBV6-1
CASSGLRENTGELFF
TGTGCCAGCAGCGGGTTGAGGGAAAACACCGGGGAGCTGTTTTTT
>TRBJ1-2|once|NA|TRBV5-4
CASSQGPTNYGYTF
TGTGCCAGCAGCCAGGGACCGACTAACTATGGCTACACCTTC
>TRBJ1-3|NA|NA|TRBV9
CASSDRAPSSGNTIYF
TGTGCCAGCAGCGACCGGGCCCCGAGCTCTGGAAACACCATATATTTT
>TRBJ2-1|NA|TRBD2|TRBV20-1
CSARDFSGGGYNEQFF
TGCAGTGCTAGAGATTTCTCGGGGGGAGGGTACAATGAGCAGTTCTTC
>TRBJ2-1|NA|TRBD2|TRBV29-1
CSVDAGTRVNEQFF
TGCAGCGTGGACGCCGGGACTAGGGTGAATGAGCAGTTCTTC
>TRBJ1-1|NA|NA|TRBV24-1
CATRDSAGTEAFF
TGTGCCACCAGGGACTCCGCTGGCACTGAAGCTTTCTTT
>TRBJ2-3|once|NA|TRBV14
CASSQQIDPSTDTQYF
TGTGCCAGCAGCCAACAAATCGACCCTAGCACAGATACGCAGTATTTT
>TRBJ2-3|NA|NA|TRBV20-1
CSARTGADTQYF
TGCAGTGCTAGGACGGGAGCAGATACGCAGTATTTT
>TRBJ1-2|NA|TRBD1|TRBV6-1
CASSEVGRGRTGYTF
TGTGCCAGCAGTGAAGTTGGCAGGGGGCGCACGGGCTACACCTTC
>TRBJ2-5|NA|NA|TRBV24-1
CATSDSSPLAQTQGTQYF
TGTGCCACCAGTGATTCGAGCCCGCTAGCGCAGACCCAGGGGACCCAGTACTTC
>TRBJ2-2|NA|NA|TRBV7-2
CASVGGLLGGELFF
TGTGCCTCAGTAGGGGGACTCCTCGGGGGGGAGCTGTTTTTT
>TRBJ2-7|NA|NA|TRBV7-2
CASSLALGGAYEQYF
TGTGCCAGCAGCTTAGCGCTCGGCGGGGCCTACGAGCAGTACTTC
>TRBJ1-1|NA|NA|TRBV28
CASTPLRGRMNTEAFF
TGTGCCAGCACCCCGCTCCGGGGCCGAATGAACACTGAAGCTTTCTTT